Described below is a single TCR beta chain sequence and its context. What it recognizes is unknown. The record originates from a study of blood T cells in healthy people across ages. Study-wide results and caveats: Estimates based on one million T cells were treated as lower bounds.

Every sample yielded at least 7 million isolated PBMCs. The CDR3 length is 16 residues. Germline V CDR1 and CDR2: DFQATT, SNEGSKA (reference sequence). Sample-barcoded 5' priming and a J-beta primer mix drove a second PCR of 7 to 11 cycles. With 12 random nucleotides, a template-switch adaptor tagged each individual cDNA molecule. TCRdb used MiXCR to reprocess the 5' RACE reads, holding one entry per CDR3 protein. The table has over 1,200,000 distinct CDR3 sequences, 59% seen once. The sample consisted of blood. The genes are TRBV20-1 and TRBJ2-5; 10 nucleotides match TRBD2. The last part of the DNA fits TRBJ2-7 better; the J call may be wrong. The clonotype was recovered from a man aged 18 to 29 in good health. CDR3: CSAKGDSGRLVYEQYF. CDR3 nucleotides: TGCAGTGCTAAGGGCGATAGCGGGAGGTTAGTTTACGAGCAGTACTTC.